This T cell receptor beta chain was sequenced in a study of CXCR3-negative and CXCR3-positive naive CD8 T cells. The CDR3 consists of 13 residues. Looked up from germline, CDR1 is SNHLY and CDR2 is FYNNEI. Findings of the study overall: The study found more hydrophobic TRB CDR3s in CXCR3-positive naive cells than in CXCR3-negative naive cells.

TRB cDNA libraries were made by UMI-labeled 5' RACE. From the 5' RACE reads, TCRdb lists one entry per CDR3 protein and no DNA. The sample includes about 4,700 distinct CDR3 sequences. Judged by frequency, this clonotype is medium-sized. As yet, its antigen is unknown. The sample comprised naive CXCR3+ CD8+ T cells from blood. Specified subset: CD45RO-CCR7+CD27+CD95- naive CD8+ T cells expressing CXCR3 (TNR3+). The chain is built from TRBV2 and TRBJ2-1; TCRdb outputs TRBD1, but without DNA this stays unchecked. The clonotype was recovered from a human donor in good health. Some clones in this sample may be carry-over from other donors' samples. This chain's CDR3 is CASSRTPGNEQFF. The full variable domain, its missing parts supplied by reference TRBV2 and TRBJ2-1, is EPEVTQTPSHQVTQMGQEVILRCVPISNHLYFYWYRQILGQKVEFLVSFYNNEISEKSEIFDDQFSVERPDGSNFTLKIRSTKLEDSAMYFCASSRTPGNEQFFGPGTRLTVL.